This T cell receptor beta chain was identified in a study of chemoradiotherapy in HPV16-positive cancers. Points from the study as a whole: In HPV16-positive patients, HPV-responsive T-cell expansion tracked better recurrence-free survival.

This CDR3 is built from 17 residues. V lost 5 bases to trimming and J lost 0 bases, with 15 bases between them. CDR1 is SGHNT, CDR2 YYREEE, per germline (reference sequence). Details on this clone: Its specificity is unknown.

The repertoire was sequenced with immunoSEQ multiplex PCR; TCRdb's copy has only in-frame clones and lacks some. This repertoire shows about 9,000 clones, more than 75% found once; its top ten account for about 3%. The clonotype originates from a human donor with HPV-associated anogenital cancer. This specimen was tumor tissue, taken from a patient who underwent chemoradiotherapy. This chain uses TRBV5-4 with TRBJ2-6; D might be TRBD1 (7 bases). Written as DNA, the CDR3 is TGTGCCAGCAGGGAGGGGGACAGTCTCTCTGGGGCCAACGTCCTGACTTTC. Translating it yields CASREGDSLSGANVLTF.